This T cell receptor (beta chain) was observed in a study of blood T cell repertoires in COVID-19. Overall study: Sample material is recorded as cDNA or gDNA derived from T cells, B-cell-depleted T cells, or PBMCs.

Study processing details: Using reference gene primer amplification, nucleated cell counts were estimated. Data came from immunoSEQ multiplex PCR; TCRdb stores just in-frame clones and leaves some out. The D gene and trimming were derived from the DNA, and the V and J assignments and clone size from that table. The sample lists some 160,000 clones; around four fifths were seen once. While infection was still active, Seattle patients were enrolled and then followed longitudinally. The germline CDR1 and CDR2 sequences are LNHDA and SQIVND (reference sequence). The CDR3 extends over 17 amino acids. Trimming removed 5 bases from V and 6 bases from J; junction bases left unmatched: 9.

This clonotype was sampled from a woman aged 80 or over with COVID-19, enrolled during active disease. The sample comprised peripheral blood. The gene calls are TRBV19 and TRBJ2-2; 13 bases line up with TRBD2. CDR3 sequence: CASSHPGLAGDAGELFF. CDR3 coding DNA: TGTGCCAGTAGTCACCCCGGACTAGCGGGAGATGCCGGGGAGCTGTTTTTT.